The TCR beta chain under discussion was sequenced for a study of monozygotic twins with inflammatory bowel disease. TCRdb reanalyzed the 5' RACE reads and collapses them to one entry per CDR3 protein, without DNA. Here the sample table reports 440,000 or so distinct CDR3 sequences. The CDR3 runs to 14 residues. Germline CDR1 is MNHEY and CDR2 is SVGAGI. The clonotype originates from a human donor with ulcerative colitis or Crohn's disease, or a healthy co-twin of an affected twin (not recorded which). Source material: blood. This chain uses TRBV6-5 with TRBJ1-4. CDR3 amino acids: CASRLQATNEKLFF.